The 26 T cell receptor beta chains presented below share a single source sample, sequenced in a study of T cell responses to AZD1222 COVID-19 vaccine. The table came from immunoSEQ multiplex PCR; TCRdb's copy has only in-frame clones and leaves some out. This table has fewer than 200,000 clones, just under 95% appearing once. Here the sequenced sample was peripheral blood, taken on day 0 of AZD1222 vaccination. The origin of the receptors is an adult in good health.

The CDR3 reads CASRTGQSNEKLFF. The CDR3 region has the DNA TGTGCCAGTAGGACGGGACAGTCTAATGAAAAACTGTTTTTT. The chain couples TRBV2 to TRBJ1-4, with 7 bases lining up with TRBD1. V shed 9 bases and J 3 bases; nucleotides not matched to a gene: 7. The CDR3 has 14 residues. Germline V lookup: CDR1 SNHLY, CDR2 FYNNEI.

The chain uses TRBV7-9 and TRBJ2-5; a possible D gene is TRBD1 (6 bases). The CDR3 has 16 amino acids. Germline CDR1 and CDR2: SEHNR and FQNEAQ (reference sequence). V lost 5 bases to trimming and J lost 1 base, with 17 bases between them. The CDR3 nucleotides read TGTGCCAGCAGCCCCGCTAAGACAGGCATCCAAGAGACCCAGTACTTC. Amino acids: CASSPAKTGIQETQYF.

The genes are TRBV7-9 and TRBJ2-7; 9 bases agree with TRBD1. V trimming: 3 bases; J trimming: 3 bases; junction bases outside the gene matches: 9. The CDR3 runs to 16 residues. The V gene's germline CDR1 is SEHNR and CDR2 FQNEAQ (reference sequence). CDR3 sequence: CASSFDSGTGIYEQYF. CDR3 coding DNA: TGTGCCAGCAGCTTCGACTCCGGGACAGGGATCTACGAGCAGTACTTC.

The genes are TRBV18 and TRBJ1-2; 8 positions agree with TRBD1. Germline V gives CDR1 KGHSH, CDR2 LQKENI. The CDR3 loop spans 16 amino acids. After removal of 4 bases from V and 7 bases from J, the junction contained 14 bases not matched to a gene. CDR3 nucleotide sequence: TGTGCCAGCTCACGCTACGAAACTGGGACAGGAAGTGGCTACACCTTC. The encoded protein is CASSRYETGTGSGYTF.

The CDR3 spells CASSLFASGGQETQYF. The CDR3, as DNA: TGTGCCAGCAGCTTATTCGCTAGCGGGGGCCAAGAGACCCAGTACTTC. The chain has TRBV7-2 and TRBJ2-5; 10 bases align to TRBD2. CDR1 and CDR2 (germline): SGHTA, FQGNSA. The CDR3 length is 16 residues. V was clipped by 2 bases and J by 1 base; unmatched bases: 4.

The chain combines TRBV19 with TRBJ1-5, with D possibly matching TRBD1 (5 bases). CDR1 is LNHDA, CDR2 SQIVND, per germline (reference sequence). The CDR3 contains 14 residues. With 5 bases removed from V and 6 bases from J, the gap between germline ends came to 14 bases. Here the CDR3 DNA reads TGTGCCAGTAGTTTCCCTCAGGGTACTCAGCCCCAGCATTTT. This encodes CASSFPQGTQPQHF.

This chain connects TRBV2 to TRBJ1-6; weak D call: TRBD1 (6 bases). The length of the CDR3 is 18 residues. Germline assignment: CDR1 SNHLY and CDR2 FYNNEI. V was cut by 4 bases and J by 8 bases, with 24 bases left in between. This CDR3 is CASSGSLTADSGYSPLHF. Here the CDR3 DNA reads TGTGCCAGCAGTGGATCACTGACCGCGGACAGCGGTTATTCACCCCTCCACTTT.

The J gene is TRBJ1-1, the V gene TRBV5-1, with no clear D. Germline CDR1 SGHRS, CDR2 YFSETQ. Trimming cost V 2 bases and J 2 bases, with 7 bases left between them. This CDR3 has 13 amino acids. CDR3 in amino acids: CASSFGPNTEAFF. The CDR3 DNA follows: TGCGCCAGCAGCTTCGGCCCAAACACTGAAGCTTTCTTT.

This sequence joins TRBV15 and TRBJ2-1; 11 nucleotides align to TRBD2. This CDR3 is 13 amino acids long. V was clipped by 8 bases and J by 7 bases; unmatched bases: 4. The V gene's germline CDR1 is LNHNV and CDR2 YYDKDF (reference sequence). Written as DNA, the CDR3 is TGTGCCACCCGACGGACTAGCGGGAATGAGCAGTTCTTC. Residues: CATRRTSGNEQFF. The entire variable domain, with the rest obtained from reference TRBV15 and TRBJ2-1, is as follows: DAMVIQNPRYQVTQFGKPVTLSCSQTLNHNVMYWYQQKSSQAPKLLFHYYDKDFNNEADTPDNFQSRRPNTSFCFLDIRSPGLGDTAMYLCATRRTSGNEQFFGPGTRLTVL.

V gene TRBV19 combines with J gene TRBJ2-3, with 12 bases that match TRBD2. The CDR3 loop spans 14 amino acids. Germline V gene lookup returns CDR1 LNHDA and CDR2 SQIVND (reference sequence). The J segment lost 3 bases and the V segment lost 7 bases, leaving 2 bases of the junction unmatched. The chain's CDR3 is CASNLAGGTDTQYF. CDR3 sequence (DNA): TGTGCCAGTAACCTAGCGGGAGGGACAGATACGCAGTATTTT.

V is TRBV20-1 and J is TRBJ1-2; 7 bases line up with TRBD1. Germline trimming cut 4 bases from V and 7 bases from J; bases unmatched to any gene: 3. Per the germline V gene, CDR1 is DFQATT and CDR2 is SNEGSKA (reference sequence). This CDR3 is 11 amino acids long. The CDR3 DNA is TGCAGTGCTAAGGGGGCGAGTGGCTACACCTTC. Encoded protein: CSAKGASGYTF.

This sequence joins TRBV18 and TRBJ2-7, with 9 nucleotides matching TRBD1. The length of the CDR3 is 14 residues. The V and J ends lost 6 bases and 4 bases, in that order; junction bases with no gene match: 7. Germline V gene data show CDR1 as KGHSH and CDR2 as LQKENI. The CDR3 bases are TGTGCCAGCTCCCGGGACAGGGTATTGTACGAGCAGTACTTC. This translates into CASSRDRVLYEQYF.

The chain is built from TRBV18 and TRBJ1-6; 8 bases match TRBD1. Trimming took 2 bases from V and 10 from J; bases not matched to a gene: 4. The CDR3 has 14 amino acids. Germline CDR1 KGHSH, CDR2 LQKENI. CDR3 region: CASSPDRGGSPLHF. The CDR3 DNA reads TGTGCCAGCTCACCAGACAGGGGTGGCTCACCCCTCCACTTT.

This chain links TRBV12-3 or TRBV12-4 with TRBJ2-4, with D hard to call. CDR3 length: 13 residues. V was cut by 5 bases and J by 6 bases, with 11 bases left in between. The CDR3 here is CASSPPGRNIQYF. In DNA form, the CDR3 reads TGTGCCAGCAGTCCCCCTGGCAGAAACATTCAGTACTTC.

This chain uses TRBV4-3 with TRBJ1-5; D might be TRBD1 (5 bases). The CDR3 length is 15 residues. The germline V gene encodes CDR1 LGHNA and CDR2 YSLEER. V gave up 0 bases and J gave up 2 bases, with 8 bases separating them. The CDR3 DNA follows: TGCGCCAGCAGCCAAGATTCCAGGGGCAATCAGCCCCAGCATTTT. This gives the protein CASSQDSRGNQPQHF.

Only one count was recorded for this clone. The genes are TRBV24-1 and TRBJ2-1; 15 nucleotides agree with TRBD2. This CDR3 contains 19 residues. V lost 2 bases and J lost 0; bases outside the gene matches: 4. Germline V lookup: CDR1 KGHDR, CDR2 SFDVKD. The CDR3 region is CATSDSGTSGGLSYNEQFF. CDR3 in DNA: TGTGCCACCAGTGATTCGGGGACTAGCGGGGGGCTCTCCTACAATGAGCAGTTCTTC.

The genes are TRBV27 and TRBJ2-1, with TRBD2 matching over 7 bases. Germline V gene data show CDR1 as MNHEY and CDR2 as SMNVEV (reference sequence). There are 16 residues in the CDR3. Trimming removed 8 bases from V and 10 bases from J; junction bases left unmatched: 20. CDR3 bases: TGTGCCAGCGGATTACCGTGGCTAGCGGCGGCCCGGGAGCAGTTCTTC. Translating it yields CASGLPWLAAAREQFF.

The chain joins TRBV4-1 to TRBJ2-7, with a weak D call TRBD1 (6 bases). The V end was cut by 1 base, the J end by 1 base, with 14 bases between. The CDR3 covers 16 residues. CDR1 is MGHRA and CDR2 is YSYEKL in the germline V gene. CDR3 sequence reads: CASSQASTGSSYEQYF. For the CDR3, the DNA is TGCGCCAGCAGCCAAGCGTCCACAGGGTCATCCTACGAGCAGTACTTC.

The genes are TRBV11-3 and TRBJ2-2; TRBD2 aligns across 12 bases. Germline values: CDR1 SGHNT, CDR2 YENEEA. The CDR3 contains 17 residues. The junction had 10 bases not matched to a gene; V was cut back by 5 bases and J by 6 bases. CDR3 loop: CASSPARLAGGAGELFF. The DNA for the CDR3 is TGTGCCAGCAGCCCGGCCCGGCTAGCGGGAGGGGCCGGGGAGCTGTTTTTT.

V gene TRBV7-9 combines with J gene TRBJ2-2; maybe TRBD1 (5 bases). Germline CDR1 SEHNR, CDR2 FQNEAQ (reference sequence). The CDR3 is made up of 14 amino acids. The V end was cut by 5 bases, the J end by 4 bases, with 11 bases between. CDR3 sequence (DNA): TGTGCCAGCAGCCGTTTTCAGGGCACCGGGGAGCTGTTTTTT. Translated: CASSRFQGTGELFF.

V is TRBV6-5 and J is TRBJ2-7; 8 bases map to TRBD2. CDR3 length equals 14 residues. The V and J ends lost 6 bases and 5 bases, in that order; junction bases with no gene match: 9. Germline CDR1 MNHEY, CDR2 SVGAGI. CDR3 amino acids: CASSPAGEVHEQYF. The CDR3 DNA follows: TGTGCCAGCAGCCCAGCGGGAGAAGTCCACGAGCAGTACTTC.

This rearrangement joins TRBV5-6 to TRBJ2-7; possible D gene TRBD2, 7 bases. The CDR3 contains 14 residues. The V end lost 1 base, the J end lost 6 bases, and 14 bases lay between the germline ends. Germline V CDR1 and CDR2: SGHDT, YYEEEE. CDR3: CASSLRGGKGEQYF. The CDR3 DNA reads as TGTGCCAGCAGCTTGAGGGGGGGCAAGGGCGAGCAGTACTTC.

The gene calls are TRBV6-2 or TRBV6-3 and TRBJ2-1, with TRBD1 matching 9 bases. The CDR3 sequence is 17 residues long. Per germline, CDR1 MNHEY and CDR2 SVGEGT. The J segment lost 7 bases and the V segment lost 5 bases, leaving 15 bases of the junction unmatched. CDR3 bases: TGTGCCAGCAGTCCCCAAGGGCCCGGGACAGGGATAAATGAGCAGTTCTTC. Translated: CASSPQGPGTGINEQFF.

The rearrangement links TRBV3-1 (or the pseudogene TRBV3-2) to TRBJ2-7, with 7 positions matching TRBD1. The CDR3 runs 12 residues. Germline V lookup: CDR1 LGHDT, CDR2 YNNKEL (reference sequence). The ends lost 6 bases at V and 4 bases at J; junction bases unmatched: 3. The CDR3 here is CASSKTGYEQYF. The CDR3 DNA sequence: TGTGCCAGCAGTAAGACAGGGTACGAGCAGTACTTC.

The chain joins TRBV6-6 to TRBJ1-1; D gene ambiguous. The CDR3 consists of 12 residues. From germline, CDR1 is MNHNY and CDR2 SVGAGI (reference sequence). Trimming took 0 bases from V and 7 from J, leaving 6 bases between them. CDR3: CASSYSTYEAFF. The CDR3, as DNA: TGTGCCAGCAGTTACTCAACGTATGAAGCTTTCTTT.

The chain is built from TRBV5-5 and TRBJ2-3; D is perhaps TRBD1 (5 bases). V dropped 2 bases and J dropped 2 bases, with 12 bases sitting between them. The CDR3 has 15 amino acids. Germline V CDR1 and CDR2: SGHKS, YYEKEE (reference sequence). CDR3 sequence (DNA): TGTGCCAGCAGCTTTCATGGGGCCACCACAGATACGCAGTATTTT. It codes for CASSFHGATTDTQYF.